A single sample gave rise to the 21 T cell receptor beta chains below, sequenced in a study of blood T cell repertoires in COVID-19. Profiling relied on immunoSEQ multiplex PCR, and the TCRdb table lists in-frame clones only, not all of them. Of 150,000 to 200,000 clones listed, around 90% were seen once; the top ten hold nearly 0.55%. Sample: peripheral blood. The receptor set was obtained from a man between 45 and 60 years old with acute or convalescent COVID-19.

The rearrangement links TRBV18 to TRBJ2-6, with a weak D call TRBD1 (5 bases). This CDR3 comprises 17 residues. V lost 3 bases to trimming and J lost 0 bases, with 12 bases between them. Germline loops: CDR1 KGHSH, CDR2 LQKENI. CDR3 nucleotides: TGTGCCAGCTCACCCGTACAGGCAATCTCTGGGGCCAACGTCCTGACTTTC. As protein: CASSPVQAISGANVLTF. Filled out from reference TRBV18 and TRBJ2-6, the complete variable domain reads NAGVMQNPRHLVRRRGQEARLRCSPMKGHSHVYWYRQLPEEGLKFMVYLQKENIIDESGMPKERFSAEFPKEGPSILRIQQVVRGDSAAYFCASSPVQAISGANVLTFGAGSRLTVL.

The V and J genes are TRBV11-3 and TRBJ1-1; D gene uncertain. The CDR3 runs to 20 residues. Germline-derived CDR1 and CDR2 are SGHNT and YENEEA. V was clipped by 1 base and J by 0 bases, with 24 bases between them. The CDR3 spells CASSLGPPPIGDRMNTEAFF. In DNA, the CDR3 is TGTGCCAGCAGCTTAGGCCCCCCCCCAATCGGTGATCGCATGAACACTGAAGCTTTCTTT. The whole variable domain, filled in from reference TRBV11-3 and TRBJ1-1, reads EAGVVQSPRYKIIEKKQPVAFWCNPISGHNTLYWYLQNLGQGPELLIRYENEEAVDDSQLPKDRFSAERLKGVDSTLKIQPAELGDSAVYLCASSLGPPPIGDRMNTEAFFGQGTRLTVV.

The V and J genes are TRBV5-1 and TRBJ1-6; D gene unclear. The CDR3 extends over 15 amino acids. Germline lookup yields CDR1 SGHRS and CDR2 YFSETQ. V lost 2 bases to trimming and J lost 7 bases, with 13 bases between them. CDR3 bases: TGCGCCAGCAGCTTATACCGGGTGCACAATTCACCCCTCCACTTT. Its translation is CASSLYRVHNSPLHF. Based on the CDR3 plus reference TRBV5-1 and TRBJ1-6, the full variable domain is KAGVTQTPRYLIKTRGQQVTLSCSPISGHRSVSWYQQTPGQGLQFLFEYFSETQRNKGNFPGRFSGRQFSNSRSEMNVSTLELGDSALYLCASSLYRVHNSPLHFGNGTRLTVT.

This clone was recorded only once. The chain couples TRBV28 to TRBJ1-3, with D perhaps TRBD1 (5 bases). The CDR3 runs to 14 residues. With 5 bases removed from V and 3 bases from J, the gap between germline ends came to 11 bases. CDR1 is MDHEN, CDR2 SYDVKM, per germline. The CDR3 sequence is CASSLGHGGNTIYF. The CDR3 nucleotides are TGTGCCAGCAGTCTCGGACATGGTGGAAACACCATATATTTT.

The V call is TRBV27, the J call TRBJ2-2, with 7 bases lining up with TRBD1. Germline values: CDR1 MNHEY, CDR2 SMNVEV (reference sequence). This CDR3 has 17 amino acids. V was pared by 5 bases and J by 3 bases, with 12 bases of the junction left unmatched. Here the CDR3 DNA reads TGTGCCAGCAGTGGGCCGACAGGGATCGTGGACACCGGGGAGCTGTTTTTT. Translating it yields CASSGPTGIVDTGELFF.

The rearrangement links TRBV4-2 to TRBJ2-2, with no clear D. Per germline, CDR1 LGHNA and CDR2 YNFKEQ. Trimming pared 1 base from V and 8 bases from J, leaving 5 bases between. CDR3 length equals 12 residues. CDR3 sequence: CASSQGGGELFF. CDR3 nucleotide sequence: TGTGCCAGCAGCCAAGGAGGTGGGGAGCTGTTTTTT.

The gene calls are TRBV10-3 and TRBJ2-1, with D tentatively TRBD2 (7 bases). Trimming took 6 bases from V and 7 from J, leaving 22 bases between them. The germline CDR1 and CDR2 sequences are ENHRY and SYGVKD. The CDR3 is 16 residues long. Written as DNA, the CDR3 is TGTGCCATCAGAGGCGTGGGGGCGGGAGTATCAAATGAGCAGTTCTTC. This gives the protein CAIRGVGAGVSNEQFF.

This clone appeared once. This chain uses TRBV4-3 with TRBJ2-5; D gene uncertain. Germline V gene sequence: CDR1 LGHNA, CDR2 YSLEER. The CDR3 covers 15 residues. The germline V and J ends were trimmed by 0 bases and 6 bases, with 14 bases remaining between them. CDR3 protein: CASSQDRTNRKTQYF. The CDR3 coding sequence is TGCGCCAGCAGCCAAGATCGCACTAATCGGAAGACCCAGTACTTC.

The chain employs TRBV18 and TRBJ1-3, with a weak D call TRBD1 (6 bases). Trimming took 2 bases from V and 0 from J, leaving 11 bases between them. The germline gives CDR1 KGHSH, CDR2 LQKENI. CDR3 length: 16 residues. CDR3 protein: CASSPGTGHSGNTIYF. The CDR3, as DNA: TGTGCCAGCTCACCAGGTACAGGGCACTCTGGAAACACCATATATTTT.

The CDR3: CASSLGTGSPEQFF. The CDR3 DNA is TGTGCCAGCAGCTTAGGCACAGGGAGTCCTGAGCAGTTCTTC. V and J are TRBV7-8 and TRBJ2-1; D is perhaps TRBD1 (6 bases). The germline V gene encodes CDR1 SGHVS and CDR2 FQNEAQ. The V end lost 1 base, the J end lost 9 bases, and 13 bases lay between the germline ends. The CDR3 totals 14 residues. The full variable domain, rest sourced from reference TRBV7-8 and TRBJ2-1, is GAGVSQSPRYKVAKRGQDVALRCDPISGHVSLFWYQQALGQGPEFLTYFQNEAQLDKSGLPSDRFFAERPEGSVSTLKIQRTQQEDSAVYLCASSLGTGSPEQFFGPGTRLTVL.

The chain couples TRBV6-6 to TRBJ1-2; no definite D call. V was trimmed by 9 bases and J by 2 bases, leaving 10 bases between them. The CDR3 spans 12 residues. The germline gives CDR1 MNHNY, CDR2 SVGAGI (reference sequence). The CDR3 DNA reads as TGTGCCAGTAACTTGGGCAACTATGGCTACACCTTC. This sequence encodes CASNLGNYGYTF.

A single count supports this clone. The chain has TRBV18 and TRBJ2-7; possible D gene TRBD2, 5 bases. This CDR3 has 13 amino acids. Trimming took off 2 bases at V and 4 bases at J, with 9 bases between the two ends. The germline CDR1 and CDR2 sequences are KGHSH and LQKENI. CDR3 DNA: TGTGCCAGCTCACCATTACGGGAATACGAGCAGTACTTC. This translates into CASSPLREYEQYF.

This clone was observed a few times. This sequence joins TRBV19 and TRBJ2-2; D unclear. With 4 bases removed from V and 5 bases from J, the gap between germline ends came to 8 bases. CDR3 length equals 13 residues. Germline CDR1 and CDR2: LNHDA and SQIVND (reference sequence). CDR3 amino acids: CASSRGTTGELFF. The CDR3, as DNA: TGTGCCAGTAGTAGAGGTACTACCGGGGAGCTGTTTTTT.

The table lists this clone with a count of one. CDR3 bases: TGCGCCAGCAGCTTGAATACCGTCCGGGAGACCCAGTACTTC. This encodes CASSLNTVRETQYF. This rearrangement joins TRBV5-1 to TRBJ2-5, with D uncertain. V lost 1 base and J lost 5, with 12 bases in between. The CDR3 length is 14 residues. Germline CDR1 and CDR2: SGHRS and YFSETQ.

V usage is TRBV18 and J usage is TRBJ1-1; maybe TRBD1 (5 bases). Trimming took 1 base from V and 5 from J, leaving 8 bases between them. Germline V gene data show CDR1 as KGHSH and CDR2 as LQKENI. CDR3 size: 13 residues. CDR3 protein: CASSPQGRTEAFF. DNA for the CDR3: TGTGCCAGCTCACCACAGGGGCGGACTGAAGCTTTCTTT.

The chain carries TRBV18 and TRBJ2-2; the match to TRBD1 covers 8 bases. The CDR3 sequence is 15 residues long. Trimming removed 2 bases from V and 4 bases from J; junction bases left unmatched: 3. From germline, CDR1 is KGHSH and CDR2 LQKENI. CDR3 residues: CASSPGQGPTGELFF. CDR3 bases: TGTGCCAGCTCACCAGGACAGGGTCCCACCGGGGAGCTGTTTTTT.

The V gene is TRBV15, the J gene TRBJ2-5, with D perhaps matching TRBD1 (5 bases). CDR1 and CDR2 (germline): LNHNV, YYDKDF (reference sequence). This CDR3 is built from 15 residues. Between the trimmed V and J ends, which lost 0 bases and 5 bases, there was a span of 13 bases. DNA for the CDR3: TGTGCCACCAGCAGAGAGGGGCTAGTACAGGAGACCCAGTACTTC. Protein sequence: CATSREGLVQETQYF.

This clone has a single count. V and J are TRBV21-1 and TRBJ2-1; TRBD2, the table's D call, lacks a check against the DNA. TRBV21-1 is tagged as a pseudogene. The CDR3 covers 19 residues. The CDR3 nucleotides are TGTGCCAGCAGCAAAGACGAGGCGTCCGGTTCCGGTCGGAACAATGAGCAGTTCTTC. Translation gives CASSKDEASGSGRNNEQFF.

This clone appeared a single time. This sequence joins TRBV2 and TRBJ1-4; D not resolved. Germline V gene lookup returns CDR1 SNHLY and CDR2 FYNNEI. V gave up 4 bases and J gave up 1 base, with 13 bases separating them. This CDR3 comprises 16 residues. CDR3 region: CASSVSGTLTNEKLFF. The DNA for the CDR3 is TGTGCCAGCAGTGTAAGCGGCACCCTAACTAATGAAAAACTGTTTTTT.

The chain carries TRBV3-1 (or the pseudogene TRBV3-2) and TRBJ2-4, with a tentative D call TRBD2 (6 bases). The ends were cut back, 0 bases at V and 0 bases at J, with 6 bases in the middle. The CDR3 consists of 15 residues. The V gene's germline CDR1 is LGHDT and CDR2 YNNKEL (reference sequence). The CDR3 nucleotides read TGTGCCAGCAGCCAAGAAGCGGGAGCCAAAAACATTCAGTACTTC. Its protein is CASSQEAGAKNIQYF.

The V call is TRBV5-4, the J call TRBJ1-4; maybe TRBD1 (6 bases). The CDR3 is made up of 14 amino acids. CDR1 is SGHNT, CDR2 YYREEE, per germline (reference sequence). Deletions cut 1 base from V and 8 bases from J, with 12 bases between. Here the CDR3 reads CASSLMGAGEKLFF. CDR3 DNA sequence: TGTGCCAGCAGCTTGATGGGGGCAGGGGAAAAACTGTTTTTT.